A selection of T cell receptor beta chains follows, all from one sample in a study of response to subunit inactivated influenza vaccine. TCRdb re-analysed the RT-PCR reads in MiXCR, keeping a single row per CDR3 protein. The sample consists of about 700,000 distinct CDR3 sequences, approximately 15% of them appearing once. Sequenced material: PBMCs from blood, taken around 14 days before vaccination. The receptors here all came from a middle-aged man who received an inactivated influenza vaccine. CDR3s include the opening cysteine and the closing phenylalanine or tryptophan. Each record gives: J gene, CDR3 length, D gene, clone size, V gene, CDR3 DNA, CDR3 protein. A D gene is named only where the DNA matches it firmly. The size of a clone is reported for some rows only, either as once, few or many, or as a class for expanded clones.

TRBJ2-1,17,TRBD2,-,TRBV7-9,TGTGCCAGCAGCTTTCTCCCAATCGTCGGGACTAGCAATGAGCAGTTCTTC,CASSFLPIVGTSNEQFF
TRBJ2-4,18,-,many,TRBV6-2/TRBV6-3,TGTGCCAGCAGTTACCCCCTCGTACCTTTTGAAGCCAAAAACATTCAGTACTTC,CASSYPLVPFEAKNIQYF
TRBJ1-1,14,-,many,TRBV5-1,TGCGCCAGCAGCCTGGGGAACATGAACACTGAAGCTTTCTTT,CASSLGNMNTEAFF
TRBJ2-5,15,TRBD1,-,TRBV30,TGTGCCTGGAGCCTCCAGGACAGGGGGCGAGAGACCCAGTACTTC,CAWSLQDRGRETQYF
TRBJ2-7,11,-,-,TRBV6-2/TRBV6-3,TGTGCCACGGGGGCAGGCTACGAGCAGTACTTC,CATGAGYEQYF
TRBJ2-1,12,-,-,TRBV20-1,TGCAGTGCTAGATTGGGCCACAATGAGCAGTTCTTC,CSARLGHNEQFF
TRBJ2-7,13,-,few,TRBV3-1,TGTGCCAGCAGCCAAGATCCCCTGGGCAGGCGGTACTTC,CASSQDPLGRRYF
TRBJ2-5,16,TRBD2,-,TRBV4-1,TGCGCCAGCATCCAAGTTCTAGTAGCGGGGGAAGAGACCCAGTACTTC,CASIQVLVAGEETQYF
TRBJ2-1,16,TRBD2,few,TRBV6-2/TRBV6-3,TGTGCCAGCAGTTACCGGGACTACGGATCCTACAATGAGCAGTTCTTC,CASSYRDYGSYNEQFF
TRBJ1-2,13,TRBD1,-,TRBV6-2/TRBV6-3,TGTGCCAGCAGATCTGACAGGGACTATGGCTACACCTTC,CASRSDRDYGYTF
TRBJ2-7,14,-,few,TRBV7-9,TGTGCCAGCAGCTACGGACAGCCCTCCTACGAGCAGTACTTC,CASSYGQPSYEQYF
TRBJ2-3,15,TRBD1,-,TRBV7-9,TGTGCCAGCAGCCCGTACAGGGGGCTCACAGATACGCAGTATTTT,CASSPYRGLTDTQYF
TRBJ2-3,16,-,-,TRBV30,TGTGCCTGGAGTGTGTCCCAAGGAGCGGCCGCCCGTACGCAGTATTTT,CAWSVSQGAAARTQYF
TRBJ2-7,13,-,few,TRBV7-2,TGTGCCAGCAGCTTATTCCCCGCCTACGAGCAGTACTTC,CASSLFPAYEQYF
TRBJ2-7,16,TRBD1,few,TRBV7-9,TGTGCCAGCAGCTCAGGACAGGGGGCCGACTCCTACGAGCAGTACTTC,CASSSGQGADSYEQYF
TRBJ1-5,15,-,-,TRBV21-1,TGTGCCAGCAGCAAAGGGGAGACAGCAAATCAGCCCCAGCATTTT,CASSKGETANQPQHF
TRBJ2-2,16,-,many,TRBV7-2,TGTGCCAGCAGCTTAACAGGGGGGGCGAACACCGGGGAGCTGTTTTTT,CASSLTGGANTGELFF
TRBJ2-1,16,-,few,TRBV5-6,TGTGCCAGCAGCTTCCTTAGGGCCTCGGCCTACAATGAGCAGTTCTTC,CASSFLRASAYNEQFF
TRBJ2-1,15,TRBD2,many,TRBV5-1,TGCGCCAGCTCCGGACTAGCGGGCTCCTACAATGAGCAGTTCTTC,CASSGLAGSYNEQFF
TRBJ2-1,12,-,few,TRBV6-5,TGTGCCAGCAGACGGGCCTACAATGAGCAGTTCTTC,CASRRAYNEQFF
TRBJ2-7,12,-,-,TRBV27,TGTGCCAGCAGACAGACAGGCTACGAGCAGTACTTC,CASRQTGYEQYF
TRBJ1-2,14,-,-,TRBV7-8,TGTGCCAGCACCAAACTGGAAGGGCACTATGGCTACACCTTC,CASTKLEGHYGYTF
TRBJ2-2,12,-,few,TRBV24-1,TGTGCCACCAGTTCGGGAACCGGGGAGCTGTTTTTT,CATSSGTGELFF
TRBJ2-7,13,-,-,TRBV5-6,TGTGCCAGCAGCACCGGGCCCGTATGCTCGCAGTACTTC,CASSTGPVCSQYF
TRBJ2-7,13,-,few,TRBV6-2/TRBV6-3,TGTGCCAGCAGTCCTAGGGGCAGGGTCGAGCAGTACTTC,CASSPRGRVEQYF
TRBJ2-5,13,-,few,TRBV2,TGTGCCAGCAAGGCGGCAGGGCAAGAGACCCAGTACTTC,CASKAAGQETQYF
TRBJ2-1,14,-,-,TRBV5-1,TGCGCCAGCAGCTTGGGGGATGTCTACAATGAGCAGTTCTTC,CASSLGDVYNEQFF
TRBJ1-4,17,-,-,TRBV7-7,TGTGCCAGCAGCTTAGCTCCCCGACAAGGGGGAGGGGAAAAACTGTTTTTT,CASSLAPRQGGGEKLFF
TRBJ2-7,15,-,few,TRBV3-1,TGTGCCAGCAGCCAAGGAGGATTGGGACGCTACGAGCAGTACTTC,CASSQGGLGRYEQYF
TRBJ2-7,11,-,many,TRBV10-3,TGTGCCATCAGTGTGGGGTACGAGCAGTACTTC,CAISVGYEQYF
TRBJ2-7,14,TRBD1,few,TRBV15,TGTGCCACCAGCATTGGGACAGGGAACTACGAGCAGTACTTC,CATSIGTGNYEQYF
TRBJ2-2,15,TRBD1,few,TRBV3-1,TGTGCCAGCAGCCAAAGGGACAGCACAACCGGGGAGCTGTTTTTT,CASSQRDSTTGELFF
TRBJ2-1,13,-,-,TRBV7-2,TGTGCCAGCAGCTTAGCTCCGTACAATGAGCAGTTCTTC,CASSLAPYNEQFF
TRBJ2-7,17,TRBD1,many,TRBV12-3/TRBV12-4,TGTGCCAGCAGTTTCCAATACTTGTCAGGGGGTGCCTACGAGCAGTACTTC,CASSFQYLSGGAYEQYF
TRBJ2-5,13,-,few,TRBV6-1,TGTGCCAGCGGCCCGTGGCAGGACCAGACCCAGTACTTC,CASGPWQDQTQYF
TRBJ2-7,15,TRBD2,-,TRBV28,TGTGCCAGCAGTTTCGGGGTAGCGGGCAGGTACGAGCAGTACTTC,CASSFGVAGRYEQYF
TRBJ2-7,16,TRBD2,few,TRBV3-1,TGTGCCAGCAGCCCCGGAGGAGGACTAGCGGGAGTCGAGCAGTACTTC,CASSPGGGLAGVEQYF
TRBJ2-3,16,-,few,TRBV7-3,TGTGCCAGCAGCTTAATTCTTACGCCCAGGGTGGATACGCAGTATTTT,CASSLILTPRVDTQYF
TRBJ1-6,15,-,few,TRBV4-1,TGCGCCAGCAGCCAAGATGGTTCCTATAATTCACCCCTCCACTTT,CASSQDGSYNSPLHF
TRBJ1-3,15,-,many,TRBV12-3/TRBV12-4,TGTGCCAGCATTAGTGGGCCGAGCTCTGGAAACACCATATATTTT,CASISGPSSGNTIYF
TRBJ2-2,15,-,few,TRBV4-2,TGTGCCAGCAGCCAAGACAGGGTACAGTCCGGGGAGCTGTTTTTT,CASSQDRVQSGELFF
TRBJ2-6,16,-,many,TRBV5-1,TGCGCCAGCAGCTTCACAACAGGGTCGGGGGCCAACGTCCTGACTTTC,CASSFTTGSGANVLTF
TRBJ1-3,15,-,few,TRBV12-3/TRBV12-4,TGTGCCAGCAGGACCGGCGGGGGCTCTGGAAACACCATATATTTT,CASRTGGGSGNTIYF
TRBJ2-1,17,TRBD1,few,TRBV12-3/TRBV12-4,TGTGCCAGCAGTCATCCCTCCGGGACAGGGGCTTACAATGAGCAGTTCTTC,CASSHPSGTGAYNEQFF
TRBJ2-1,14,-,-,TRBV3-1,TGTGCCAGCAGTAGGGGCAGACGGTTCAATGAGCAGTTCTTC,CASSRGRRFNEQFF
TRBJ1-1,14,-,few,TRBV25-1,TGTGCCAGCAGGGACAGTGTCATGAACACTGAAGCTTTCTTT,CASRDSVMNTEAFF
TRBJ2-3,17,TRBD2,-,TRBV7-2,TGTGCCAGCAGCTTACGGTCTAGCGGGGTTAGCACAGATACGCAGTATTTT,CASSLRSSGVSTDTQYF
TRBJ2-7,14,TRBD2,-,TRBV29-1,TGCAGCGTTGGCGGGACTAGCGGGGGGGACGAGCAGTACTTC,CSVGGTSGGDEQYF
TRBJ2-5,12,-,many,TRBV7-9,TGCGCCAGCAGCTTGGGTTTGGAGACCCAGTACTTC,CASSLGLETQYF
TRBJ2-1,15,TRBD2,-,TRBV29-1,TGCAGCGTTGAAGATCGCGGGAGGGCCTACAATGAGCAGTTCTTC,CSVEDRGRAYNEQFF
TRBJ2-7,14,-,many,TRBV27,TGTGCCAGCAGTTTTCTGGCAGCTAGCTACGAGCAGTACTTC,CASSFLAASYEQYF
TRBJ2-1,20,-,few,TRBV5-1,TGCGCCAGCAGCTTCCTCCGGCCAACTAGCAGCGCCCTCTCCTACAATGAGCAGTTCTTC,CASSFLRPTSSALSYNEQFF
TRBJ1-2,14,TRBD1,few,TRBV12-3/TRBV12-4,TGTGCCAGCAGTCAACCGGGACAGGGGGGTGGCTACACCTTC,CASSQPGQGGGYTF
TRBJ2-5,14,-,-,TRBV5-1,TGCGCCAGCAGCGACGGAGGGGGCCAAGAGACCCAGTACTTC,CASSDGGGQETQYF
TRBJ2-1,16,TRBD2,-,TRBV10-3,TGTGCCATCAGCTCCGGGACTAGCGGGGTTTACAATGAGCAGTTCTTC,CAISSGTSGVYNEQFF